The sequence of this T cell receptor (beta chain) was determined in a study of T cell repertoires and HLA-DP antigens. Turning to the study itself: Transduced HeLa cells presented HLA-DP to CD4+ T cells. Average DNA input: around 200 ng for CD137+CD4+ sorts, about 1,300 ng pre-culture.

CDR3 size: 14 residues. CDR1 is SGHAT, CDR2 FQNNGV, per germline. Trimming took 6 bases from V and 9 from J; bases not matched to a gene: 6. This clone appeared once. The antigen is not known. For pre-culture CD4+ samples, the target was a few hundred thousand T cell genomes. TCRdb's copy holds only in-frame clones and misses some; the assay was immunoSEQ multiplex PCR. The table has some 110,000 clones, approximately 92% seen once. The TCR sequence derives from a woman aged 18 to 35 in good health and CMV-seronegative. Material: CD4+ T cells from PBMCs. J is TRBJ2-1 and V is TRBV11-2; 12 bases map to TRBD2. This CDR3 is CASRLAGGIFEQFF. DNA of the CDR3: TGTGCCAGCAGGCTAGCGGGAGGGATTTTTGAGCAGTTCTTC.